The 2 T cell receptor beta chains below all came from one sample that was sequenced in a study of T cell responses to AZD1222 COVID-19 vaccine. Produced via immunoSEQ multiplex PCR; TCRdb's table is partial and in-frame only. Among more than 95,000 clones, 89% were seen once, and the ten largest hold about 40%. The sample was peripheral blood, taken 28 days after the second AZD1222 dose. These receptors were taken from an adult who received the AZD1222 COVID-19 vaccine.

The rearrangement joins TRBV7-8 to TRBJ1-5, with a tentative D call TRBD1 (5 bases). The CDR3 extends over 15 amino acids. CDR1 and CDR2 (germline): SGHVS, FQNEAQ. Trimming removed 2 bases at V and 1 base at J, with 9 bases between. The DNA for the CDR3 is TGTGCCAGCAGCTTATACAGGAAAAGCAATCAGCCCCAGCATTTT. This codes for CASSLYRKSNQPQHF.

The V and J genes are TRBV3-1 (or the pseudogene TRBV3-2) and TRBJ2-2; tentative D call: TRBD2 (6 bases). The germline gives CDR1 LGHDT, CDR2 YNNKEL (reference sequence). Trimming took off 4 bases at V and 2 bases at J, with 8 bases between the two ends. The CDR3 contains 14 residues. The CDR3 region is CASSRAGNTGELFF. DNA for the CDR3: TGTGCCAGCAGCCGAGCGGGTAACACCGGGGAGCTGTTTTTT.